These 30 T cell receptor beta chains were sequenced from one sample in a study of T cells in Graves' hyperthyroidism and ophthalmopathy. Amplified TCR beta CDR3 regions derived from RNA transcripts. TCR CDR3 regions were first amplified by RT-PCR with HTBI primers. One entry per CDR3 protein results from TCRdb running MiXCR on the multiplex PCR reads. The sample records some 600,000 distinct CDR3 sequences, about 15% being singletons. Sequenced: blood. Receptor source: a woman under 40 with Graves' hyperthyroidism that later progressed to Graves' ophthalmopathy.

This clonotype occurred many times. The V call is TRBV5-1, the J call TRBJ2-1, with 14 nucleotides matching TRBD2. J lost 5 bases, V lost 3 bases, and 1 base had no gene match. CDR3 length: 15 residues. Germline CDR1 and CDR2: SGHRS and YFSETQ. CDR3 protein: CASSWGLAGDNEQFF. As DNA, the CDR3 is TGCGCCAGCAGCTGGGGACTAGCGGGAGACAATGAGCAGTTCTTC.

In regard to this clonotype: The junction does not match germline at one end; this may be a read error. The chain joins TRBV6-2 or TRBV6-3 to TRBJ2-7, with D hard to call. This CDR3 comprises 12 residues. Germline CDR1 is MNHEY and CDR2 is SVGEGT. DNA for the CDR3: TGTGCCAGCAGTTACTCGAAGGCCGAGCGGTACTTC. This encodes CASSYSKAERYF.

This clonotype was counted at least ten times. The CDR3 is CASSSGQGRSPLHF. The CDR3 region has the DNA TGTGCCAGCAGTTCCGGACAGGGGCGTTCACCCCTCCACTTT. The rearrangement joins TRBV12-3 or TRBV12-4 to TRBJ1-6; 9 nucleotides line up with TRBD1. This CDR3 spans 14 amino acids. Trimming at V came to 4 bases and at J to 9 bases, leaving 4 bases not matched to a gene.

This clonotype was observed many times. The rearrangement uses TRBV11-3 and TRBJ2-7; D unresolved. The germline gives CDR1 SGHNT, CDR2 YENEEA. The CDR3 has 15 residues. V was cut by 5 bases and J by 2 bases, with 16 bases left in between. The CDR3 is CASSLREWLPYEQYF. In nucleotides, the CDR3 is TGTGCCAGCAGCCTAAGGGAATGGCTTCCCTACGAGCAGTACTTC. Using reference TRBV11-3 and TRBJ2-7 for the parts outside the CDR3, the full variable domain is EAGVVQSPRYKIIEKKQPVAFWCNPISGHNTLYWYLQNLGQGPELLIRYENEEAVDDSQLPKDRFSAERLKGVDSTLKIQPAELGDSAVYLCASSLREWLPYEQYFGPGTRLTVT.

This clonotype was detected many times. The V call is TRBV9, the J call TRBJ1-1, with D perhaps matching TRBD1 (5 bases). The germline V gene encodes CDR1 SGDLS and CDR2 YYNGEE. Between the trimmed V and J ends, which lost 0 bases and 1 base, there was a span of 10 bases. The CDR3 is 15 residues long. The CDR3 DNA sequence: TGTGCCAGCAGCGTAGAACCAACAGGGAACACTGAAGCTTTCTTT. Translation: CASSVEPTGNTEAFF.

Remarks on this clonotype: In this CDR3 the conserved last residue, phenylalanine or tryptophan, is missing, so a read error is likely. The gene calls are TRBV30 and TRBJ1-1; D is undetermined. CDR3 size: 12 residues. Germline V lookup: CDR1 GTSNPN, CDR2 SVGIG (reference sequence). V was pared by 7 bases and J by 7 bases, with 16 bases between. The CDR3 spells CASSGGFGEAFL. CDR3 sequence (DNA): TGTGCCTCCTCCGGCGGTTTTGGTGAAGCTTTCCTT.

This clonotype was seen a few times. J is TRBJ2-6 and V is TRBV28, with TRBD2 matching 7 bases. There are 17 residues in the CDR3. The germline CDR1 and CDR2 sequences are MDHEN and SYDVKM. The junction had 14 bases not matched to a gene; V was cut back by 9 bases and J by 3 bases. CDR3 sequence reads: CARNSGGVADGANVLTF. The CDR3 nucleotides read TGTGCCAGGAACTCTGGGGGGGTTGCTGATGGGGCCAACGTCCTGACTTTC.

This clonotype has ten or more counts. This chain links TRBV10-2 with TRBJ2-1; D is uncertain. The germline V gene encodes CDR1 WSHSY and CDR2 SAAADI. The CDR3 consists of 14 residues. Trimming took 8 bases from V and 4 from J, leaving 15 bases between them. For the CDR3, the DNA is TGCGCCAGCTCCCGGGCGGAGATGTACAATGAGCAGTTCTTC. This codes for CASSRAEMYNEQFF.

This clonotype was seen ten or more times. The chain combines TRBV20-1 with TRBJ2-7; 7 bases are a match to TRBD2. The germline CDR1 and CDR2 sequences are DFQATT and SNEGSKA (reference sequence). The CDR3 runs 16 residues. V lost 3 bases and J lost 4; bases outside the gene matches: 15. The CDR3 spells CSARSGFAGELYEQYF. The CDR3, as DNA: TGCAGTGCTAGGAGCGGTTTCGCGGGAGAGTTATACGAGCAGTACTTC.

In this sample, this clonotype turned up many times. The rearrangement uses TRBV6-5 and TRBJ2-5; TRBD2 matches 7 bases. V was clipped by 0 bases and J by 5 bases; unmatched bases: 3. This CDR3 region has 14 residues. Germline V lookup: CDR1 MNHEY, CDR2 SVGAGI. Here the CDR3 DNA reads TGTGCCAGCAGTTACTCACGGGGGGAGGAGACCCAGTACTTC. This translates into CASSYSRGEETQYF.

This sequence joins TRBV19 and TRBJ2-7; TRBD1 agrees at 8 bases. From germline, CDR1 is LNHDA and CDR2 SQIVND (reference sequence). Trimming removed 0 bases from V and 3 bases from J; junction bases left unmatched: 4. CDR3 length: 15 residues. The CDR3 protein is CASSIDQGQGYEQYF. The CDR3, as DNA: TGTGCCAGTAGTATAGATCAAGGACAGGGCTACGAGCAGTACTTC.

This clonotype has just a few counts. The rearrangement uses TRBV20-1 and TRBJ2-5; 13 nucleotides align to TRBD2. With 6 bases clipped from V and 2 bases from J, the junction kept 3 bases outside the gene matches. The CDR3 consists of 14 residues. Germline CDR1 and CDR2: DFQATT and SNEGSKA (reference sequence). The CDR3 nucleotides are TGCAGTGCCACTAGCGGGAGGGGACAAGAGACCCAGTACTTC. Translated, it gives CSATSGRGQETQYF.

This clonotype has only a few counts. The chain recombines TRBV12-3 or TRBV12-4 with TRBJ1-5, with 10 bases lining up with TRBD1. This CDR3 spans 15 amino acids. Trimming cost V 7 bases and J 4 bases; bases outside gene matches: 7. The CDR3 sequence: CASTRDRGLNQPQHF. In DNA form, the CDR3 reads TGTGCCAGCACCCGGGACAGGGGCCTAAATCAGCCCCAGCATTTT.

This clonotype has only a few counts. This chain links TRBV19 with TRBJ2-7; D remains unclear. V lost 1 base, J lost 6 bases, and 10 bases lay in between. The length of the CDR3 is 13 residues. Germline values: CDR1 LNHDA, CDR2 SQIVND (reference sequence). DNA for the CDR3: TGTGCCAGTAGTATAGGGATTCGGCGCGAGCAGTACTTC. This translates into CASSIGIRREQYF.

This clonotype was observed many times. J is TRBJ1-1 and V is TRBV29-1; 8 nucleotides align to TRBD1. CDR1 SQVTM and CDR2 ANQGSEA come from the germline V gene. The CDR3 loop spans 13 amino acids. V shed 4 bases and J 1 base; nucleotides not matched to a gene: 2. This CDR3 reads CSVGGTGNTEAFF. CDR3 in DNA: TGCAGCGTTGGAGGGACAGGGAACACTGAAGCTTTCTTT.

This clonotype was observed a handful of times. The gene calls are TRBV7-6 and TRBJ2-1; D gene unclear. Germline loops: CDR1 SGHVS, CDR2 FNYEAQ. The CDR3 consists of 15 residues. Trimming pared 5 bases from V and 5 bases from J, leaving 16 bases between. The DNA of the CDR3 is TGTGCCAGCAGCCCCCGATTCCGTCTCCACAATGAGCAGTTCTTC. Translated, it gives CASSPRFRLHNEQFF.

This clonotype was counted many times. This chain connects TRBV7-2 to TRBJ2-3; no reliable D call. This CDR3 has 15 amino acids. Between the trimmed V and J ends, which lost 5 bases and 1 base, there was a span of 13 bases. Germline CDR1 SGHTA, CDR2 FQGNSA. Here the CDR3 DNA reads TGTGCCAGCAGCCCGACCTTTTCTGGCACAGATACGCAGTATTTT. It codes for CASSPTFSGTDTQYF.

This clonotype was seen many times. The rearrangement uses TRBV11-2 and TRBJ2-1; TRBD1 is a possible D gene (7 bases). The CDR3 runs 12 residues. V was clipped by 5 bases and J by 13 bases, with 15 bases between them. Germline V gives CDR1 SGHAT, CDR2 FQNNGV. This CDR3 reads CASSQGGPLQFF. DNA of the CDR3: TGTGCCAGCAGCCAGGGGGGACCTTTACAGTTCTTC.

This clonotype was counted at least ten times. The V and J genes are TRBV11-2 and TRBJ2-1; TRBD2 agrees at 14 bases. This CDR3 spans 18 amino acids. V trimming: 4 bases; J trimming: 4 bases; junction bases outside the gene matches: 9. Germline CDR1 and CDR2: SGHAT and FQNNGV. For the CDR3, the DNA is TGTGCCAGCAGCTCCCCCGACCGGACTAGCGGGAGGTACAATGAGCAGTTCTTC. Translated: CASSSPDRTSGRYNEQFF.

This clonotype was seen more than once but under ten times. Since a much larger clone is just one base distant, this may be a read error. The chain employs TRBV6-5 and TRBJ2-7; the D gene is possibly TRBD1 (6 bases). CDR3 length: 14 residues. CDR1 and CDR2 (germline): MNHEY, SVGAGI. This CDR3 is CVSSTWTVSDEQYF. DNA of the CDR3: TGTGTCAGCAGTACTTGGACAGTATCCGACGAGCAGTACTTC.

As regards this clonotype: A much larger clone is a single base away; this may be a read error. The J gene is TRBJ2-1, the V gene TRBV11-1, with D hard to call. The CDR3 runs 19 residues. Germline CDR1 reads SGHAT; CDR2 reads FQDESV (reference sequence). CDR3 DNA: TGTGCCAGCAGCTTGGCCGGAGTCGGCGGATCGCCCTCCTACAATGAGCAGTCCTTC. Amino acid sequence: CASSLAGVGGSPSYNEQSF.

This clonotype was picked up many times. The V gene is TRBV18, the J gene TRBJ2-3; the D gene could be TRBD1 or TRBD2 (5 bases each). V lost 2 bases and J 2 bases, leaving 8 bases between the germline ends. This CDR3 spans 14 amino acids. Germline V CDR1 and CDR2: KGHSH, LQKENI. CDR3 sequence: CASSPGGVTDTQYF. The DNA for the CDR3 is TGTGCCAGCTCACCAGGGGGAGTCACAGATACGCAGTATTTT.

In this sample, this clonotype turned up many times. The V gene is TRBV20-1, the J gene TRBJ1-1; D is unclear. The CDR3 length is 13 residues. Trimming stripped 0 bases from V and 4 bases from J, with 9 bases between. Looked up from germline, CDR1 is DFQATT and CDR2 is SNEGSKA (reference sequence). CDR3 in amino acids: CSARDISRTEAFF. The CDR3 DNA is TGCAGTGCTAGAGATATTTCGCGCACTGAAGCTTTCTTT.

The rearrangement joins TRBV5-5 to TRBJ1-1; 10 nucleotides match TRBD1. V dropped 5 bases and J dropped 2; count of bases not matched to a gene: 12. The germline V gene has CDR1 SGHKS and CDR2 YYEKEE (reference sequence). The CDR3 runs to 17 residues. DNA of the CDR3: TGTGCCAGCAGTTACGACAGGGGGCGCGGGTCAAACACTGAAGCTTTCTTT. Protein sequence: CASSYDRGRGSNTEAFF.

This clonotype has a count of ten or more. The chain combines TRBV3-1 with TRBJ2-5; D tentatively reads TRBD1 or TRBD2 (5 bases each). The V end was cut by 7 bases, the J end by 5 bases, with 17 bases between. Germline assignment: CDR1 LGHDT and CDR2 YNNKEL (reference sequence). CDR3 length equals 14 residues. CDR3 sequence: CASTDGTGRETQYF. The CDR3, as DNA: TGTGCCAGCACCGACGGGACGGGTCGGGAGACCCAGTACTTC.

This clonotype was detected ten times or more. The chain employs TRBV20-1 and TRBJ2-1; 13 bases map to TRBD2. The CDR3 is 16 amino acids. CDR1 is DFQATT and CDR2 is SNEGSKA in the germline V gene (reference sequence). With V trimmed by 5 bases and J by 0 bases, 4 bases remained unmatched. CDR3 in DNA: TGCAGTGCTTTAAGGACTAGCGGGAGCTCCTACAATGAGCAGTTCTTC. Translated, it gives CSALRTSGSSYNEQFF.

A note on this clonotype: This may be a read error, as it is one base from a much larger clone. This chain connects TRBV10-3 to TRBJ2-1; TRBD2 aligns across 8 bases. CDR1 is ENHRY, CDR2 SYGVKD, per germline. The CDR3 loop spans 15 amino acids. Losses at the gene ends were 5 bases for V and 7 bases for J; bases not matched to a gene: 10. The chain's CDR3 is CAISSVAGFTNEQFF. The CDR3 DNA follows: TGTGCCATCAGTTCGGTAGCGGGATTTACAAATGAGCAGTTCTTC.

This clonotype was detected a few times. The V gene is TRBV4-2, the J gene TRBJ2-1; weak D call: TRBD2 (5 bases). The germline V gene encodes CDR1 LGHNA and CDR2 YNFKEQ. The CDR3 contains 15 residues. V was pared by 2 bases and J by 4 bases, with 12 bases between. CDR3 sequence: CASSQTADGYNEQFF. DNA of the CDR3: TGTGCCAGCAGCCAAACAGCGGATGGGTACAATGAGCAGTTCTTC.

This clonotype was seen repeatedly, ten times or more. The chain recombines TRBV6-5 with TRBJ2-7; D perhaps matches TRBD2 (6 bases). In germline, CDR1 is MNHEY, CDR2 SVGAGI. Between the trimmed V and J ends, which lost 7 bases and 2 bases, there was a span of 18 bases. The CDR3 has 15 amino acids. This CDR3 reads CASTPGGRTTYEQYF. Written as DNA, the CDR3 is TGTGCCAGCACCCCTGGGGGGAGGACTACCTACGAGCAGTACTTC.

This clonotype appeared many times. CDR3 sequence: CATSPSGTRDMDEQFF. CDR3 nucleotide sequence: TGTGCCACCTCACCTTCCGGGACACGGGACATGGATGAGCAGTTCTTC. This chain joins TRBV24-1 and TRBJ2-1; D perhaps matches TRBD1 (6 bases). V gave up 9 bases and J gave up 8 bases, with 25 bases separating them. The CDR3 is 16 amino acids. CDR1 and CDR2 from the germline V gene are KGHDR and SFDVKD.